This T cell receptor beta chain was recovered during a study of OX40 agonist ivuxolimab in advanced cancers. V was clipped by 5 bases and J by 5 bases; unmatched bases: 7. CDR1 is SGHRS and CDR2 is YFSETQ in the germline V gene. There are 14 residues in the CDR3. TCRdb's copy holds only in-frame clones and misses some; the assay was immunoSEQ multiplex PCR. Found here are about 79,000 clones, about 90% of them singletons; the top ten hold around 4.3%. The rearrangement joins TRBV5-1 to TRBJ2-5; TRBD2 matches at 9 bases. Sequenced here: CD4+ or CD8+ T cells sorted from blood, sampled in a trial of the OX40 agonist ivuxolimab. This TCR was sampled from an adult with an advanced solid tumor such as melanoma, head and neck, liver or kidney cancer. The CDR3 sequence: CASRGTTSGETQYF. In nucleotides, the CDR3 is TGCGCCAGCAGAGGGACTACTAGCGGGGAGACCCAGTACTTC.